This section outlines one T cell receptor (beta chain) sequence together with its context. Its specificity is unknown. Given a much more abundant clone one base away, this may be a read error. Using RNA transcripts as the source, TCR beta CDR3 regions were amplified. A set of HTBI primers served as the primers for a first-round RT-PCR of the TCR CDR3. TCRdb used MiXCR to reprocess the multiplex PCR reads, holding one entry per CDR3 protein. The sample includes roughly 500,000 distinct CDR3 sequences, 11% to 15% of them seen just once. This record comes from a study of T cells in Graves' hyperthyroidism and ophthalmopathy. Overall study findings and caveats: Most expanded thyroid clonotypes above 0.001 also appeared in blood.

The TCR was taken from a young woman with Graves' hyperthyroidism that later progressed to Graves' ophthalmopathy. Specimen: blood.

CDR3: CTSSSRQKSSYNSPLHF. In DNA, the CDR3 is TGTACCAGCAGTTCGAGACAGAAGAGCTCCTATAATTCACCCCTCCACTTT. The rearrangement links TRBV28 to TRBJ1-6, with D perhaps TRBD1 (5 bases). Germline V lookup: CDR1 MDHEN, CDR2 SYDVKM. CDR3 size: 17 residues.